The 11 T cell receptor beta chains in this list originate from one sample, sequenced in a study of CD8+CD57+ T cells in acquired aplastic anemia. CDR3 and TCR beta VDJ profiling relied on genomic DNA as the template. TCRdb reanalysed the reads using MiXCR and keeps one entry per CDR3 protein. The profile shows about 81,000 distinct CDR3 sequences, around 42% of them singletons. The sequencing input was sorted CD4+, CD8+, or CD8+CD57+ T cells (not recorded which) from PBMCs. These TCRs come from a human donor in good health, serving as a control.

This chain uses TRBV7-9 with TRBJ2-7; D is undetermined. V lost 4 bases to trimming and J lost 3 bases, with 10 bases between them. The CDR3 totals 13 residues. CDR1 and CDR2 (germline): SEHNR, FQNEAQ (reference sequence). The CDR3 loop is CASSSLISYEQYF. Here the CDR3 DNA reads TGTGCCAGCAGCTCCTTGATAAGCTACGAGCAGTACTTC.

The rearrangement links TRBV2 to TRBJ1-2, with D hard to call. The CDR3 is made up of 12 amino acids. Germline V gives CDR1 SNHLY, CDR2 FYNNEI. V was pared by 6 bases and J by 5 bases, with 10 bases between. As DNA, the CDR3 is TGTGCCAGCAGCTCTAATACATATGGCTACACCTTC. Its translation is CASSSNTYGYTF. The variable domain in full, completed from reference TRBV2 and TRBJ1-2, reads EPEVTQTPSHQVTQMGQEVILRCVPISNHLYFYWYRQILGQKVEFLVSFYNNEISEKSEIFDDQFSVERPDGSNFTLKIRSTKLEDSAMYFCASSSNTYGYTFGSGTRLTVV.

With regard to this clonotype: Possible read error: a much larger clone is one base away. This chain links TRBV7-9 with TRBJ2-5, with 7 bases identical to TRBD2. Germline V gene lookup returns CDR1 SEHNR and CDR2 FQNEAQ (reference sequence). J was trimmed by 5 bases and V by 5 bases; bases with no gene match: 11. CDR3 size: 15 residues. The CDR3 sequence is CASSPRGSDVETQYF. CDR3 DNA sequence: TGTGCCAGCAGCCCTCGCGGGAGCGATGTGGAGACCCAGTACTTC. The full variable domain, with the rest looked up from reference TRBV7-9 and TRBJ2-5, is DTGVSQNPRHKITKRGQNVTFRCDPISEHNRLYWYRQTLGQGPEFLTYFQNEAQLEKSRLLSDRFSAERPKGSFSTLEIQRTEQGDSAMYLCASSPRGSDVETQYFGPGTRLLVL.

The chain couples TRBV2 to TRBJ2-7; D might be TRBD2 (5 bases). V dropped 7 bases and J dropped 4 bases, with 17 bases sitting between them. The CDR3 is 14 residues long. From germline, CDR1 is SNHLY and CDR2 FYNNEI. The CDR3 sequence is CASMRASAAYEQYF. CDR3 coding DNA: TGTGCCAGCATGAGGGCGTCGGCAGCATACGAGCAGTACTTC.

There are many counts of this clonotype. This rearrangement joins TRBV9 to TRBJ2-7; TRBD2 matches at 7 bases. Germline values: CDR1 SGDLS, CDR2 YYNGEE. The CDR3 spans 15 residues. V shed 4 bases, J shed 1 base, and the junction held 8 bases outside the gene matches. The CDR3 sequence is CASSLGGSESYEQYF. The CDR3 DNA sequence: TGTGCCAGCAGCCTGGGGGGGTCAGAATCCTACGAGCAGTACTTC.

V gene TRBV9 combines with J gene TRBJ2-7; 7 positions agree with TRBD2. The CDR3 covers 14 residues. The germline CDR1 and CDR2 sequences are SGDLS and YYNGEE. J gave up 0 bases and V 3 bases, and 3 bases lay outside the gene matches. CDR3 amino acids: CASSAGGSSYEQYF. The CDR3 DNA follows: TGTGCCAGCAGCGCCGGCGGGAGCTCCTACGAGCAGTACTTC. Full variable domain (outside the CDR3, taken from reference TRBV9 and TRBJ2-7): DSGVTQTPKHLITATGQRVTLRCSPRSGDLSVYWYQQSLDQGLQFLIQYYNGEERAKGNILERFSAQQFPDLHSELNLSSLELGDSALYFCASSAGGSSYEQYFGPGTRLTVT.

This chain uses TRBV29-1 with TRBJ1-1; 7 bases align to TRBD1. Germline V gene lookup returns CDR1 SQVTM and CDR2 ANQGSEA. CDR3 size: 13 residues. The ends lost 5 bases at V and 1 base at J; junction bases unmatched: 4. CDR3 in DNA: TGCAGCGTTCGTCAGGGGGGGAACACTGAAGCTTTCTTT. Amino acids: CSVRQGGNTEAFF.

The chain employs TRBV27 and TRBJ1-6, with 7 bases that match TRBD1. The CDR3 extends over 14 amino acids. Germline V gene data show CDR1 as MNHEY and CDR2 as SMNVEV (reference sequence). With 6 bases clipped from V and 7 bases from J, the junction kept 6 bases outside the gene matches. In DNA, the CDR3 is TGTGCCAGCAGAATGGGACAGTTCAATTCACCCCTCCACTTT. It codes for CASRMGQFNSPLHF.

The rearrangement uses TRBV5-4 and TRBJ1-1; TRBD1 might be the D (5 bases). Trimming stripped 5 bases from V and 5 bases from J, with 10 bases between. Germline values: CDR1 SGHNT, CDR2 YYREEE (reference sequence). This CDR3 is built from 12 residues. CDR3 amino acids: CASRSGGTEAFF. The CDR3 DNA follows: TGTGCCAGCAGGAGCGGGGGGACTGAAGCTTTCTTT.

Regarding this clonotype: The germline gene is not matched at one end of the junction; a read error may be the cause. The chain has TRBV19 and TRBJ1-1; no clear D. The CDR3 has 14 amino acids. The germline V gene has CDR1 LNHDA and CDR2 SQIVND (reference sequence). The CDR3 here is CARSLLDGNTEAFF. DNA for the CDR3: TGTGCCCGTAGCCTCTTGGATGGGAACACTGAAGCTTTCTTT.

The CDR3 sequence is CASSAGAGHTDTQYF. The CDR3 coding sequence is TGTGCCAGCAGCGCAGGGGCAGGGCACACAGATACGCAGTATTTT. The chain uses TRBV7-3 and TRBJ2-3; D is possibly TRBD1 (6 bases). The CDR3 has 15 residues. Germline CDR1 reads SGHTA; CDR2 reads FQGTGA. V was cut by 5 bases and J by 2 bases, with 14 bases left in between.